Each of the 11 T cell receptor beta chains below was sequenced from the same sample in a study of OX40 agonist ivuxolimab in advanced cancers. Using immunoSEQ multiplex PCR, the repertoire was profiled, and TCRdb retains in-frame clones only, with some absent. Of approximately 76,000 clones in the sample, over 85% are singletons; the top ten hold less than 8%. Material: CD4+ or CD8+ T cells sorted from blood, obtained in a trial of the OX40 agonist ivuxolimab. These receptors were taken from an adult with an advanced solid tumor such as melanoma, head and neck, liver or kidney cancer.

The chain links TRBV4-3 to TRBJ1-6, with 7 bases aligning to TRBD1. The CDR3 runs to 17 residues. With 2 bases clipped from V and 3 bases from J, the junction kept 7 bases outside the gene matches. Germline V gene sequence: CDR1 LGHNA, CDR2 YSLEER. CDR3 bases: TGCGCCAGCAGCCAATATACAGGGGCCGTCTATAATTCACCCCTCCACTTT. It encodes CASSQYTGAVYNSPLHF.

This clone has a single count. V and J are TRBV30 and TRBJ2-3; D may correspond to TRBD1 or TRBD2 (5 bases each). Germline V lookup: CDR1 GTSNPN, CDR2 SVGIG (reference sequence). Trimming cost V 3 bases and J 3 bases, with 16 bases left between them. The CDR3 is made up of 15 amino acids. CDR3 in DNA: TGTGCCTGGAGCCCCGGGACGGGGAAGACAGATACGCAGTATTTT. Translation gives CAWSPGTGKTDTQYF.

The chain is built from TRBV7-2 and TRBJ1-1; a possible D gene is TRBD1 (5 bases). The CDR3 spans 17 residues. Germline V gene lookup returns CDR1 SGHTA and CDR2 FQGNSA. V was trimmed by 1 base and J by 3 bases, leaving 18 bases between them. CDR3 amino acids: CASSLGVQKGLHTEAFF. The DNA for the CDR3 is TGTGCCAGCAGCTTAGGAGTTCAGAAGGGGCTGCACACTGAAGCTTTCTTT.

The chain has TRBV4-3 and TRBJ1-1, with D possibly matching TRBD1 (5 bases). Germline assignment: CDR1 LGHNA and CDR2 YSLEER. CDR3 length equals 15 residues. V was cut by 0 bases and J by 1 base, with 9 bases left in between. CDR3 loop: CASSQEQTANTEAFF. As DNA, the CDR3 is TGCGCCAGCAGCCAAGAGCAGACAGCGAACACTGAAGCTTTCTTT.

The chain has TRBV5-1 and TRBJ2-1, with TRBD2 matching over 9 bases. The germline V gene has CDR1 SGHRS and CDR2 YFSETQ. V lost 2 bases, J lost 7 bases, and 4 bases stayed unmatched. The CDR3 sequence is 14 residues long. CDR3 sequence (DNA): TGCGCCAGCAGCTTTAGCGGGGGAACGAATGAGCAGTTCTTC. Its protein product is CASSFSGGTNEQFF. Complete variable domain (other parts from reference TRBV5-1 and TRBJ2-1): KAGVTQTPRYLIKTRGQQVTLSCSPISGHRSVSWYQQTPGQGLQFLFEYFSETQRNKGNFPGRFSGRQFSNSRSEMNVSTLELGDSALYLCASSFSGGTNEQFFGPGTRLTVL.

The chain links TRBV6-5 to TRBJ1-5, with D hard to call. Germline V gives CDR1 MNHEY, CDR2 SVGAGI. The CDR3 length is 15 residues. Deletions cut 0 bases from V and 1 base from J, with 7 bases between. Here the CDR3 DNA reads TGTGCCAGCAGTTACTCCTTCGCCAGCAATCAGCCCCAGCATTTT. Its translation: CASSYSFASNQPQHF.

The rearrangement joins TRBV29-1 to TRBJ1-1; 7 bases match TRBD1. The CDR3 covers 11 residues. The germline CDR1 and CDR2 sequences are SQVTM and ANQGSEA. Trimming at V came to 5 bases and at J to 11 bases, leaving 8 bases not matched to a gene. The CDR3 reads CSVLGQAGAFF. The CDR3 DNA is TGCAGCGTTCTTGGACAGGCAGGGGCTTTCTTT.

The chain carries TRBV5-4 and TRBJ2-7; perhaps TRBD2 as D (5 bases). The CDR3 length is 13 residues. V lost 0 bases and J lost 2, with 6 bases in between. CDR1 is SGHNT and CDR2 is YYREEE in the germline V gene (reference sequence). This CDR3 reads CASSLELAYEQYF. As DNA, the CDR3 is TGTGCCAGCAGCTTGGAACTAGCCTACGAGCAGTACTTC.

The chain uses TRBV6-1 and TRBJ2-5, with D unresolved. With 7 bases removed from V and 4 bases from J, the gap between germline ends came to 19 bases. CDR1 MNHNS and CDR2 SASEGT come from the germline V gene. The CDR3 spans 15 residues. This CDR3 reads CASNLWTESRETQYF. In DNA form, the CDR3 reads TGTGCCAGCAACCTATGGACGGAGTCACGAGAGACCCAGTACTTC.

V is TRBV7-8 and J is TRBJ1-1, with a possible D match to TRBD1 (5 bases). The CDR3 length is 13 residues. The germline V gene encodes CDR1 SGHVS and CDR2 FQNEAQ. V lost 6 bases and J lost 2, with 10 bases in between. CDR3 residues: CASRLQVNTEAFF. The CDR3 nucleotides read TGTGCCAGCAGACTACAGGTTAACACTGAAGCTTTCTTT.

The chain employs TRBV27 and TRBJ1-1; D remains ambiguous. Trimming took 10 bases from V and 3 from J, leaving 12 bases between them. Per germline, CDR1 MNHEY and CDR2 SMNVEV (reference sequence). The CDR3 totals 12 residues. CDR3 nucleotide sequence: TGTGCCACCTTGGCCCAGGACACTGAAGCTTTCTTT. Its translation is CATLAQDTEAFF.